This TCR beta chain was identified during a study of radiation and T cells in renal cell carcinoma. The CDR3 spans 12 residues. Per the germline V gene, CDR1 is SGHNT and CDR2 is YYREEE (reference sequence). This table comes from immunoSEQ multiplex PCR, and its TCRdb copy is limited to in-frame clones, with some not included. The repertoire holds roughly 130,000 clones, over 75% seen once, with about 11% in the top ten. Documented time point: baseline pretreatment blood. The sample's treatment: 15 Gy SBRT to primary tumor, nephrectomy 4 weeks later. This renal cell carcinoma was of the clear cell type. A remark on this clone: An end of the junction differs from the germline gene, which may be a read error. Other DNA sequences in the sample encode the same CDR3.

The receptor's source is a woman in her fifties or sixties with renal cell carcinoma. The chain recombines TRBV5-4 with TRBJ2-3; D remains unclear. The sequences come from blood, collected from a patient whose treatment included radiotherapy and nephrectomy. The CDR3 loop is CASSLDTDTQYF. CDR3 coding DNA: TGTGCCAGCAGTTTGGACACAGATACGCAGTATTTT.